What follows are 27 T cell receptor beta chains derived from one specimen sequenced in a study of cytomegalovirus exposure and HLA in healthy donors. PCR used 60 Vbeta primers and 13 Jbeta primers. TCRdb's table, derived via immunoSEQ multiplex PCR, lists solely in-frame clones and lacks some. Among about 130,000 clones listed, less than 80% were seen once. Sequencing used PBMCs. The receptors derive from a man aged 35 to 55 in good health and CMV-seropositive.

The chain couples TRBV6-4 to TRBJ2-4; D not resolved. Trimming cost V 3 bases and J 0 bases, with 12 bases left between them. The CDR3 is 16 amino acids. Germline CDR1 reads MRHNA; CDR2 reads SNTAGT. The CDR3 nucleotides are TGTGCCAGCAGTGAGAAAGGTCGGGTAGCCAAAAACATTCAGTACTTC. Translated, it gives CASSEKGRVAKNIQYF.

This clone appeared once. The V gene is TRBV15, the J gene TRBJ1-2; tentative D call: TRBD1 (5 bases). Germline CDR1 is LNHNV and CDR2 is YYDKDF (reference sequence). The length of the CDR3 is 15 residues. Trimming shortened V by 0 bases and J by 7 bases, and 15 bases separated the two germline ends. CDR3 sequence (DNA): TGTGCCACCAGCAGAGATCGAAAACAGGTGGGTGGCTACACCTTC. Protein product: CATSRDRKQVGGYTF.

The chain joins TRBV2 to TRBJ1-1; the D is unclear. The germline V gene encodes CDR1 SNHLY and CDR2 FYNNEI. V was trimmed by 4 bases and J by 4 bases, leaving 4 bases between them. The CDR3 is 11 amino acids. The CDR3 protein is CASSGLTEAFF. The CDR3, as DNA: TGTGCCAGCAGTGGACTCACTGAAGCTTTCTTT. The complete variable domain, with remaining parts taken from reference TRBV2 and TRBJ1-1, reads EPEVTQTPSHQVTQMGQEVILRCVPISNHLYFYWYRQILGQKVEFLVSFYNNEISEKSEIFDDQFSVERPDGSNFTLKIRSTKLEDSAMYFCASSGLTEAFFGQGTRLTVV.

V and J are TRBV6-5 and TRBJ1-1; no reliable D call. The CDR3 is made up of 14 amino acids. Germline V gene lookup returns CDR1 MNHEY and CDR2 SVGAGI. V gave up 0 bases and J gave up 4 bases, with 9 bases separating them. CDR3 residues: CASSYSRQRTEAFF. The CDR3 DNA reads TGTGCCAGCAGTTACTCGAGGCAGCGCACTGAAGCTTTCTTT.

The chain links TRBV7-2 to TRBJ2-7; a weak D match, TRBD1 (5 bases). The CDR3 is 13 residues long. Germline V CDR1 and CDR2: SGHTA, FQGNSA. V lost 1 base and J lost 6, with 10 bases in between. The CDR3 sequence: CASSLGQGIEQYF. DNA of the CDR3: TGTGCCAGCAGCTTAGGGCAGGGAATCGAGCAGTACTTC.

V gene TRBV6-1 combines with J gene TRBJ1-1, with D possibly being TRBD1 (5 bases). CDR1 and CDR2 (germline): MNHNS, SASEGT. The CDR3 is made up of 13 amino acids. Trimming stripped 6 bases from V and 4 bases from J, with 12 bases between. CDR3 nucleotide sequence: TGTGCCAGCAGGTCCAGGGAGGCCACTGAAGCTTTCTTT. This codes for CASRSREATEAFF.

The chain recombines TRBV6-4 with TRBJ2-2; D unresolved. This CDR3 is 14 amino acids long. Germline lookup yields CDR1 MRHNA and CDR2 SNTAGT. Trimming stripped 5 bases from V and 0 bases from J, with 7 bases between. The CDR3 DNA is TGTGCCAGCAGTAAAGAGACGAACACCGGGGAGCTGTTTTTT. Its translation is CASSKETNTGELFF.

This clone has just one count. The V call is TRBV28, the J call TRBJ2-5; D possibly corresponds to TRBD1 (6 bases). This CDR3 contains 13 residues. V gave up 7 bases and J gave up 3 bases, with 12 bases separating them. The germline gives CDR1 MDHEN, CDR2 SYDVKM. The CDR3 region is CASTEWTEETQYF. The CDR3, as DNA: TGTGCCAGCACAGAATGGACAGAAGAGACCCAGTACTTC. The variable domain in full, completed from reference TRBV28 and TRBJ2-5, reads DVKVTQSSRYLVKRTGEKVFLECVQDMDHENMFWYRQDPGLGLRLIYFSYDVKMKEKGDIPEGYSVSREKKERFSLILESASTNQTSMYLCASTEWTEETQYFGPGTRLLVL.

This clone was observed a single time. This chain links TRBV6-5 with TRBJ2-5; the D is unclear. This CDR3 is built from 15 residues. Trimming cost V 5 bases and J 6 bases, with 19 bases left between them. Looked up from germline, CDR1 is MNHEY and CDR2 is SVGAGI. CDR3 in amino acids: CASSPTQTAAQTQYF. The CDR3 bases are TGTGCCAGCAGTCCAACCCAGACCGCGGCGCAGACCCAGTACTTC.

This clone was recorded once. This rearrangement joins TRBV27 to TRBJ1-5, with TRBD1 as a possible D gene (5 bases). This CDR3 comprises 16 residues. CDR1 MNHEY and CDR2 SMNVEV come from the germline V gene (reference sequence). Trimming pared 2 bases from V and 7 bases from J, leaving 18 bases between. CDR3 amino acids: CASSLTPPGGVQPQHF. In DNA, the CDR3 is TGTGCCAGCAGTTTAACGCCCCCGGGGGGGGTCCAGCCCCAGCATTTT.

The chain is built from TRBV28 and TRBJ2-2; TRBD1 might be the D (5 bases). Germline values: CDR1 MDHEN, CDR2 SYDVKM. The V and J ends lost 8 bases and 0 bases respectively, with 7 bases between them. The CDR3 consists of 13 residues. The CDR3: CASDSTNTGELFF. Written as DNA, the CDR3 is TGTGCCAGCGACAGTACGAACACCGGGGAGCTGTTTTTT.

V and J are TRBV5-4 and TRBJ1-1; 9 nucleotides match TRBD1. The CDR3 runs 15 residues. The ends lost 4 bases at V and 7 bases at J; junction bases unmatched: 11. CDR1 is SGHNT, CDR2 YYREEE, per germline (reference sequence). The chain's CDR3 is CASSPGQGWGGEAFF. The CDR3 DNA reads as TGTGCCAGCAGCCCGGGACAGGGATGGGGAGGTGAAGCTTTCTTT. Filled out from reference TRBV5-4 and TRBJ1-1, the complete variable domain reads ETGVTQSPTHLIKTRGQQVTLRCSSQSGHNTVSWYQQALGQGPQFIFQYYREEENGRGNFPPRFSGLQFPNYSSELNVNALELDDSALYLCASSPGQGWGGEAFFGQGTRLTVV.

The V and J genes are TRBV4-2 and TRBJ1-2, with no clear D. CDR1 LGHNA and CDR2 YNFKEQ come from the germline V gene. V was pared by 0 bases and J by 1 base, with 9 bases between. The CDR3 totals 15 residues. The CDR3 DNA reads as TGTGCCAGCAGCCAAGAAGTTCGGGATAACTATGGCTACACCTTC. As protein: CASSQEVRDNYGYTF.

The chain employs TRBV7-2 and TRBJ2-2; D uncertain. The germline V and J ends were trimmed by 5 bases and 1 base, with 17 bases remaining between them. Germline V lookup: CDR1 SGHTA, CDR2 FQGNSA. The CDR3 runs 17 residues. CDR3 bases: TGTGCCAGCAGCCCAACATCCGTCCTCAGGAACACCGGGGAGCTGTTTTTT. It is translated as CASSPTSVLRNTGELFF.

Only one count was recorded for this clone. The chain joins TRBV7-8 to TRBJ1-1; 9 bases are a match to TRBD1. This CDR3 region has 14 residues. V gave up 3 bases and J gave up 3 bases; unmatched junction bases: 2. Germline loops: CDR1 SGHVS, CDR2 FQNEAQ. The CDR3 is CASSFGQGYTEAFF. In DNA form, the CDR3 reads TGTGCCAGCAGCTTCGGACAGGGGTACACTGAAGCTTTCTTT.

This clone occurred once. The rearrangement uses TRBV19 and TRBJ1-4, with D maybe TRBD1 (6 bases). Germline V gene lookup returns CDR1 LNHDA and CDR2 SQIVND (reference sequence). V lost 5 bases to trimming and J lost 12 bases, with 13 bases between them. This CDR3 comprises 12 residues. The chain's CDR3 is CASSSRGSELFF. The CDR3 DNA reads as TGTGCCAGTAGTTCCAGGGGCAGTGAACTGTTTTTT. Using reference TRBV19 and TRBJ1-4 for the parts outside the CDR3, the full variable domain is DGGITQSPKYLFRKEGQNVTLSCEQNLNHDAMYWYRQDPGQGLRLIYYSQIVNDFQKGDIAEGYSVSREKKESFPLTVTSAQKNPTAFYLCASSSRGSELFFGSGTQLSVL.

The chain couples TRBV2 to TRBJ2-3; D may be TRBD2 (5 bases). This CDR3 spans 16 amino acids. Per germline, CDR1 SNHLY and CDR2 FYNNEI. V gave up 6 bases and J gave up 0 bases, with 16 bases separating them. CDR3 protein: CASSLVGSFSTDTQYF. CDR3 coding DNA: TGTGCCAGCAGCCTCGTGGGGAGCTTCAGCACAGATACGCAGTATTTT.

The rearrangement links TRBV5-1 to TRBJ2-5, with a weak D call TRBD2 (5 bases). The V and J ends lost 4 bases and 2 bases respectively, with 18 bases between them. Germline lookup yields CDR1 SGHRS and CDR2 YFSETQ. This CDR3 region has 16 residues. The CDR3 is CASSPRAVMGQETQYF. The CDR3 DNA sequence: TGCGCCAGCAGCCCGAGGGCGGTCATGGGGCAAGAGACCCAGTACTTC. The variable domain in full, with the rest retrieved from reference TRBV5-1 and TRBJ2-5, is KAGVTQTPRYLIKTRGQQVTLSCSPISGHRSVSWYQQTPGQGLQFLFEYFSETQRNKGNFPGRFSGRQFSNSRSEMNVSTLELGDSALYLCASSPRAVMGQETQYFGPGTRLLVL.

Within the sample, this clone is large (0.1 to 1%). The chain employs TRBV5-3 and TRBJ1-2; 8 positions match TRBD1. TRBV5-3 qualifies as an ORF whose function is uncertain. The CDR3 has 17 amino acids. Trimming cost V 0 bases and J 3 bases; bases outside gene matches: 10. CDR3 sequence (DNA): TGTGCCAGAAGCTTGGAGGGACAGGATGACCTGGACTATGGCTACACCTTC. It is translated as CARSLEGQDDLDYGYTF.

This rearrangement joins TRBV29-1 to TRBJ1-4, with 8 bases lining up with TRBD1. The junction had 8 bases not matched to a gene; V was cut back by 0 bases and J by 2 bases. Germline V lookup: CDR1 SQVTM, CDR2 ANQGSEA. The CDR3 length is 17 residues. The CDR3 loop reads CSVEETGQGGTNEKLFF. For the CDR3, the DNA is TGCAGCGTTGAAGAGACAGGACAGGGAGGCACTAATGAAAAACTGTTTTTT.

The rearrangement joins TRBV7-2 to TRBJ1-2; tentatively, D is TRBD1 (5 bases). The CDR3 extends over 14 amino acids. Germline CDR1 is SGHTA and CDR2 is FQGNSA. Trimming left V 5 bases short and J 1 base short, with 11 bases between. The CDR3 protein is CASSRGRDNYGYTF. The CDR3 nucleotides read TGTGCCAGCAGCAGGGGTCGTGATAACTATGGCTACACCTTC.

This CDR3 reads CASNRGGGPQETQYF. CDR3 nucleotide sequence: TGTGCCAGTAATCGAGGGGGGGGACCTCAAGAGACCCAGTACTTC. The chain recombines TRBV19 with TRBJ2-5; perhaps TRBD2 as D (7 bases). The CDR3 has 15 amino acids. Trimming cost V 7 bases and J 2 bases, with 17 bases left between them. The germline gives CDR1 LNHDA, CDR2 SQIVND (reference sequence).

The chain carries TRBV27 and TRBJ1-2; a possible D gene is TRBD1 (6 bases). This CDR3 contains 13 residues. The V end lost 6 bases, the J end lost 2 bases, and 10 bases lay between the germline ends. Germline assignment: CDR1 MNHEY and CDR2 SMNVEV (reference sequence). The CDR3 sequence: CASSPTGNYGYTF. CDR3 DNA sequence: TGTGCCAGCAGCCCAACAGGGAACTATGGCTACACCTTC.

CDR3 residues: CASRTGGDSPLHF. For the CDR3, the DNA is TGTGCCAGCAGGACAGGGGGCGACTCACCCCTCCACTTT. The V and J genes are TRBV6-4 and TRBJ1-6, with TRBD1 matching 10 bases. Germline V gene sequence: CDR1 MRHNA, CDR2 SNTAGT. This CDR3 has 13 amino acids. V shed 6 bases, J shed 10 bases, and the junction held 3 bases outside the gene matches.

This clone was found once. V is TRBV2 and J is TRBJ1-4, with D possibly being TRBD1 (5 bases). Germline V lookup: CDR1 SNHLY, CDR2 FYNNEI. The CDR3 is 15 amino acids. The ends were cut back, 4 bases at V and 7 bases at J, with 16 bases in the middle. The CDR3 nucleotides are TGTGCCAGCAGTGGTTGGGCCCAGGGCGGTGAAAAACTGTTTTTT. This translates into CASSGWAQGGEKLFF.

This clone was seen a handful of times. The rearrangement uses TRBV18 and TRBJ2-7, with D unclear. The germline CDR1 and CDR2 sequences are KGHSH and LQKENI. V was clipped by 2 bases and J by 2 bases, with 7 bases between them. The CDR3 contains 13 residues. The CDR3 region has the DNA TGTGCCAGCTCACCAGGGCCTGCCTACGAGCAGTACTTC. Translated, it gives CASSPGPAYEQYF.

The rearrangement links TRBV5-1 to TRBJ2-7, with a possible D match to TRBD1 (7 bases). The CDR3 has 14 amino acids. Germline V CDR1 and CDR2: SGHRS, YFSETQ. V was trimmed by 4 bases and J by 1 base, leaving 12 bases between them. The CDR3 nucleotides read TGCGCCAGCAGCGCCAGGGGGGTTTCCTACGAGCAGTACTTC. Protein sequence: CASSARGVSYEQYF.